The entry below gives a single T cell receptor (beta chain) sequence along with its context. Antigen unknown. Expressed TCRB transcripts were sequenced because the entire RNA isolate underwent reverse transcription. Clones were sequenced by immunoSEQ multiplex PCR, and TCRdb holds only the in-frame ones, with some missing. This sample yields about 260,000 clones, of which around 24% are seen a single time; 0.012% belongs to the top ten. This CDR3 has 19 residues. The junction had 10 bases not matched to a gene; V was cut back by 4 bases and J by 0 bases. From germline, CDR1 is MNHEY and CDR2 SMNVEV (reference sequence). This sample was taken from a study of beta chain features in type 1 diabetes. Study outcomes and limitations: TCRB rearrangement may or may not be influenced by HLA type; here this remained unresolved. Shorter TCRB CDR3s, moderately but significantly so, were found in Type 1 diabetes patients in all four CD4+ subsets. For patients, the naive, central memory and Treg TCRB repertoires appeared more alike than for healthy donors.

Every donor had blood drawn once into heparin, approximately 110 mL on average. Based on CD45RO/CCR7/CD25/CD127/CD95/CD27, CD4+ regulatory, stem cell-like memory, naive and central memory cells were sorted. Sequenced: naive CD4+ T cells from blood. This TCR was recovered from a woman aged 30 to 39 with type 1 diabetes. This rearrangement joins TRBV27 to TRBJ1-4, with TRBD1 matching 11 bases. The CDR3 spells CASSSFPRTGGATNEKLFF. DNA for the CDR3: TGTGCCAGCAGTTCCTTCCCTCGGACAGGGGGCGCAACTAATGAAAAACTGTTTTTT.